The 8 T cell receptor beta chains in this list originate from one sample, sequenced in a study of vaccination effects on CD4 cells after COVID-19. Antigens of these TCRs are unknown. Antigen-specific CD4+ T cells were expanded with viral peptide pools in the ViraFEST assay before sequencing. It was after around 10 days of culture that CD4+ T cells were isolated. The participants, recipients of two vaccine doses, got either BNT162b2 or mRNA-1273. Sequencing was performed with immunoSEQ multiplex PCR; in TCRdb, only in-frame clones are kept and a portion is missing. Among some 70,000 clones listed, about 86% were seen once. The specimen comprised CD4+ T cells from PBMCs cultured with HCoV-229E spike peptides, sampled after COVID-19 vaccination. The receptor set was obtained from a human donor who received a COVID-19 vaccine.

The gene calls are TRBV6-5 and TRBJ2-7; 7 positions match TRBD1. The CDR3 totals 15 residues. V was pared by 5 bases and J by 2 bases, with 9 bases of the junction left unmatched. The germline gives CDR1 MNHEY, CDR2 SVGAGI. This CDR3 reads CASSRDREGTYEQYV. The CDR3 DNA reads TGTGCCAGCAGTCGGGACAGAGAAGGTACCTACGAGCAGTACGTC.

The chain recombines TRBV19 with TRBJ1-2; D may be TRBD1 (6 bases). The CDR3 spans 12 residues. Germline values: CDR1 LNHDA, CDR2 SQIVND (reference sequence). V was shortened by 4 bases and J by 7 bases, with 10 bases between the two germline ends. The DNA for the CDR3 is TGTGCCAGTAGTACCCGACAGGTTGGCTACACCTTC. This codes for CASSTRQVGYTF.

The chain combines TRBV5-5 with TRBJ2-7; no clear D gene. This CDR3 region has 13 residues. From germline, CDR1 is SGHKS and CDR2 YYEKEE (reference sequence). Between the trimmed V and J ends, which lost 0 bases and 3 bases, there was a span of 7 bases. The CDR3 bases are TGTGCCAGCAGCTTGGGCCAGTACTACGAGCAGTACGTC. This sequence encodes CASSLGQYYEQYV.

The rearrangement uses TRBV5-6 and TRBJ2-3, with D perhaps TRBD1 or TRBD2 (5 bases each). Between the trimmed V and J ends, which lost 2 bases and 0 bases, there was a span of 16 bases. CDR1 SGHDT and CDR2 YYEEEE come from the germline V gene. The length of the CDR3 is 17 residues. CDR3 region: CASSFPAGTDSTDTQYF. CDR3 DNA: TGTGCCAGCAGCTTTCCCGCCGGGACGGATAGCACAGATACGCAGTATTTT.

The chain joins TRBV5-5 to TRBJ2-1, with TRBD2 as a possible D gene (6 bases). The V gene lost 3 bases and the J gene lost 0 bases, with 16 bases spanning the gap. This CDR3 is 17 amino acids long. Looked up from germline, CDR1 is SGHKS and CDR2 is YYEKEE (reference sequence). CDR3 protein: CASSWGDSYSSYNEQFF. CDR3 coding DNA: TGTGCCAGCAGCTGGGGGGACTCTTACAGCTCCTACAATGAGCAGTTCTTC.

The rearrangement joins TRBV10-2 to TRBJ2-7, with 8 bases identical to TRBD1. From germline, CDR1 is WSHSY and CDR2 SAAADI. There are 15 residues in the CDR3. The V segment lost 0 bases and the J segment 3 bases; nucleotides outside the gene matches: 4. The CDR3 DNA reads TGCGCCAGCAGTGAGTCGACAGGGGTGCGCTACGAGCAGTACGTC. Translating it yields CASSESTGVRYEQYV.

This clone was seen a single time. The CDR3 loop is CASSAGLAGLETQYF. The CDR3 DNA reads as TGCGCCAGCAGCGCGGGACTAGCGGGGCTAGAGACCCAGTACTTC. The rearrangement joins TRBV5-1 to TRBJ2-5, with TRBD2 matching 13 bases. Germline V gives CDR1 SGHRS, CDR2 YFSETQ. V gave up 4 bases and J gave up 4 bases; unmatched junction bases: 4. The CDR3 consists of 15 residues.

This clone was recorded once. The chain joins TRBV6-6 to TRBJ2-5, with D perhaps being TRBD1 or TRBD2 (6 bases each). CDR1 MNHNY and CDR2 SVGAGI come from the germline V gene (reference sequence). The length of the CDR3 is 15 residues. V was shortened by 2 bases and J by 1 base, with 11 bases between the two germline ends. The CDR3 sequence is CASSYLGGLQETQYF. CDR3 nucleotides: TGTGCCAGCAGTTACCTCGGGGGCCTCCAAGAGACCCAGTACTTC.